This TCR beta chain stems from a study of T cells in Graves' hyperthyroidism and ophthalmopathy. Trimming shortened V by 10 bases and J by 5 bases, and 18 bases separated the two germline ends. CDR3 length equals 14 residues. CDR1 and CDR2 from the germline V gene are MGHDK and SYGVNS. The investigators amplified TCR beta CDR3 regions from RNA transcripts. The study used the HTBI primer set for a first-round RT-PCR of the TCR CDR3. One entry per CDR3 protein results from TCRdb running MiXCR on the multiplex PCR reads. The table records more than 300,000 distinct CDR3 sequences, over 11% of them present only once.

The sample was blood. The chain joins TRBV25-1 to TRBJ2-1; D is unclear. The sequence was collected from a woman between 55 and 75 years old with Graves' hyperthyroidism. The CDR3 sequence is CATSPDTVHNEQFF. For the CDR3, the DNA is TGTGCCACCTCACCCGATACGGTCCACAATGAGCAGTTCTTC.